Each of the 24 T cell receptor beta chains below was sequenced from the same sample in a study of yellow fever vaccine responses in identical twins. From the RT-PCR reads, TCRdb called clonotypes with MiXCR, one entry per CDR3 protein. This sample has around 20,000 distinct CDR3 sequences, with 55% to 70% found just once. Sequenced here: T cells from blood (PBMCs), unsorted or a sorted subset (not recorded which), sampled before or after yellow fever vaccination (not recorded which). The receptor source for this set is a woman aged 18-29 years who received the yellow fever vaccine.

This sequence joins TRBV11-1 and TRBJ2-2; D unresolved. The CDR3 runs 17 residues. CDR1 and CDR2 from the germline V gene are SGHAT and FQDESV (reference sequence). Trimming stripped 3 bases from V and 1 base from J, with 15 bases between. The CDR3 DNA follows: TGTGCCAGCAGCTTCCCGGGTGAGGCGGTGAACACCGGGGAGCTGTTTTTT. Its protein product is CASSFPGEAVNTGELFF.

The chain links TRBV2 to TRBJ1-1; 7 bases are shared with TRBD1. Trimming at V came to 4 bases and at J to 0 bases, leaving 5 bases not matched to a gene. Germline V gene lookup returns CDR1 SNHLY and CDR2 FYNNEI. The CDR3 spans 15 residues. CDR3 sequence reads: CASSVRGFLNTEAFF. The CDR3 nucleotides read TGTGCCAGCAGTGTCAGGGGGTTCCTGAACACTGAAGCTTTCTTT.

This clonotype was recorded once. The V gene is TRBV13, the J gene TRBJ1-6; D possibly corresponds to TRBD1 (6 bases). V lost 7 bases, J lost 10 bases, and 14 bases lay in between. The length of the CDR3 is 13 residues. Germline assignment: CDR1 PRHDT and CDR2 FYEKMQ (reference sequence). CDR3 protein: CASTGRGSSPLHF. The CDR3, as DNA: TGTGCCAGCACGGGCAGGGGTTCGTCACCCCTCCACTTT.

The rearrangement joins TRBV20-1 to TRBJ2-1, with a tentative D call TRBD2 (5 bases). Trimming removed 3 bases at V and 4 bases at J, with 16 bases between. The germline gives CDR1 DFQATT, CDR2 SNEGSKA (reference sequence). The CDR3 loop spans 15 amino acids. CDR3 residues: CSASADYWGYNEQFF. The CDR3 DNA sequence: TGCAGTGCTAGCGCCGACTATTGGGGTTACAATGAGCAGTTCTTC.

The chain couples TRBV15 to TRBJ2-7; 10 nucleotides line up with TRBD1. Germline V gives CDR1 LNHNV, CDR2 YYDKDF (reference sequence). J was trimmed by 2 bases and V by 3 bases; bases with no gene match: 4. The length of the CDR3 is 15 residues. The CDR3 protein is CATSSGDRGTYEQYF. The CDR3 coding sequence is TGTGCCACCAGCAGTGGGGACAGGGGAACCTACGAGCAGTACTTC.

The chain has TRBV20-1 and TRBJ1-4; D is unresolved. This CDR3 comprises 11 residues. Trimming shortened V by 2 bases and J by 4 bases, and 2 bases separated the two germline ends. Germline V gene sequence: CDR1 DFQATT, CDR2 SNEGSKA (reference sequence). The CDR3 nucleotides are TGCAGTGCTAGACATAATGAAAAACTGTTTTTT. Its protein product is CSARHNEKLFF.

The chain links TRBV7-9 to TRBJ2-7, with 8 bases matching TRBD1. Trimming removed 5 bases from V and 1 base from J; junction bases left unmatched: 4. Germline V gene data show CDR1 as SEHNR and CDR2 as FQNEAQ (reference sequence). The CDR3 spans 14 residues. The DNA of the CDR3 is TGTGCCAGCAGCCGGGACAGGTTTTCCTACGAGCAGTACGTC. Protein: CASSRDRFSYEQYV.

The chain is built from TRBV11-1 and TRBJ2-1; a possible D gene is TRBD2 (5 bases). The CDR3 length is 16 residues. The V end was cut by 4 bases, the J end by 0 bases, with 13 bases between. Germline CDR1 and CDR2: SGHAT and FQDESV (reference sequence). In DNA, the CDR3 is TGTGCCAGCAGCTGGAAGCGGCCGAGCTCCTACAATGAGCAGTTCTTC. Translation: CASSWKRPSSYNEQFF.

The CDR3 nucleotides read TGTGCCAGCAGTCCGGGACAGGAAGGGTGGGAGGAGACCCAGTACTTC. Translating gives CASSPGQEGWEETQYF. The rearrangement links TRBV12-3 or TRBV12-4 to TRBJ2-5, with TRBD1 matching 8 bases. The junction had 13 bases not matched to a gene; V was cut back by 5 bases and J by 5 bases. This CDR3 is 16 amino acids long.

This clonotype was seen only once. The V gene is TRBV7-6, the J gene TRBJ2-7; D unresolved. The CDR3 length is 17 residues. Trimming stripped 0 bases from V and 0 bases from J, with 15 bases between. Germline lookup yields CDR1 SGHVS and CDR2 FNYEAQ. The DNA for the CDR3 is TGTGCCAGCAGCTTAGCGAGGAGCGCCGTGAGCTCCTACGAGCAGTACTTC. The encoded protein is CASSLARSAVSSYEQYF.

V and J are TRBV2 and TRBJ2-5; D ambiguous. CDR1 SNHLY and CDR2 FYNNEI come from the germline V gene. The V and J ends lost 3 bases and 5 bases respectively, with 7 bases between them. The CDR3 contains 12 residues. CDR3 sequence: CASSDGDETQYF. CDR3 coding DNA: TGTGCCAGCAGTGATGGGGATGAGACCCAGTACTTC.

The chain recombines TRBV7-6 with TRBJ1-1; possible D gene TRBD1, 5 bases. V lost 4 bases and J 6 bases, leaving 15 bases between the germline ends. Germline CDR1 is SGHVS and CDR2 is FNYEAQ. The CDR3 runs to 14 residues. The CDR3 region is CASSSLGGGAEAFF. CDR3 bases: TGTGCCAGCAGCTCGCTTGGGGGGGGGGCTGAAGCTTTCTTT.

The V call is TRBV23-1, the J call TRBJ2-5; no firm D call. Being an ORF, TRBV23-1 has a function that is uncertain. This CDR3 is 14 amino acids long. V dropped 4 bases and J dropped 5 bases, with 14 bases sitting between them. CDR3 protein: CASSRKSRVETQYF. CDR3 coding DNA: TGCGCCAGCAGTCGTAAGAGCCGAGTGGAGACCCAGTACTTC.

The genes are TRBV15 and TRBJ2-1; 7 bases agree with TRBD2. Germline CDR1 and CDR2: LNHNV and YYDKDF (reference sequence). J gave up 4 bases and V 0 bases, and 12 bases lay outside the gene matches. This CDR3 is built from 18 residues. The CDR3 sequence: CATSRDALGGDDYNEQFF. DNA of the CDR3: TGTGCCACCAGCAGAGACGCTTTGGGAGGGGACGATTACAATGAGCAGTTCTTC.

The chain carries TRBV3-1 and TRBJ2-7; no firm D call. CDR3 size: 13 residues. Between the trimmed V and J ends, which lost 3 bases and 4 bases, there was a span of 10 bases. Germline V gene lookup returns CDR1 LGHDT and CDR2 YNNKEL (reference sequence). The CDR3 sequence: CASSHAAAYEQYF. The CDR3 bases are TGTGCCAGCAGCCATGCCGCCGCGTACGAGCAGTACTTC.

This clonotype was picked up one time. The CDR3 bases are TGTGCCAGCATTAAACAGGGGTCCCACACTGAAGCTTTCTTT. Protein sequence: CASIKQGSHTEAFF. The chain couples TRBV12-3 or TRBV12-4 to TRBJ1-1, with 7 nucleotides matching TRBD1. The trim removed 7 bases at V and 3 bases at J, leaving 8 bases unmatched. The CDR3 sequence is 14 residues long.

This clonotype turned up a few times. The chain links TRBV5-5 to TRBJ2-1; D gene unclear. From germline, CDR1 is SGHKS and CDR2 YYEKEE (reference sequence). The V end was cut by 1 base, the J end by 6 bases, with 8 bases between. This CDR3 is 13 amino acids long. The CDR3 is CASSLTILNEQFF. CDR3 in DNA: TGTGCCAGCAGCTTGACTATTCTCAATGAGCAGTTCTTC. Variable domain in full (rest from reference TRBV5-5 and TRBJ2-1): DAGVTQSPTHLIKTRGQQVTLRCSPISGHKSVSWYQQVLGQGPQFIFQYYEKEERGRGNFPDRFSARQFPNYSSELNVNALLLGDSALYLCASSLTILNEQFFGPGTRLTVL.

The chain uses TRBV6-4 and TRBJ2-7, with 8 bases matching TRBD1. This CDR3 comprises 14 residues. V trimming: 5 bases; J trimming: 2 bases; junction bases outside the gene matches: 5. The germline V gene encodes CDR1 MRHNA and CDR2 SNTAGT. In DNA form, the CDR3 reads TGTGCCAGCAGTCAGGACAGGGCCACCTACGAGCAGTACGTC. Protein product: CASSQDRATYEQYV.

This rearrangement joins TRBV28 to TRBJ2-1; TRBD1 matches 8 bases. Trimming removed 6 bases from V and 4 bases from J; junction bases left unmatched: 5. Germline values: CDR1 MDHEN, CDR2 SYDVKM. There are 14 residues in the CDR3. DNA of the CDR3: TGTGCCAGCAGCCTGGGACAGGAGTACAATGAGCAGTTCTTC. Translating it yields CASSLGQEYNEQFF.

This chain uses TRBV2 with TRBJ1-5, with TRBD1 matching 8 bases. The CDR3 loop spans 13 amino acids. Germline V CDR1 and CDR2: SNHLY, FYNNEI. The V and J ends lost 5 bases and 5 bases, in that order; junction bases with no gene match: 2. The CDR3 loop is CASSTGQDQPQHF. The DNA for the CDR3 is TGTGCCAGCAGTACGGGACAGGATCAGCCCCAGCATTTT.

J is TRBJ1-4 and V is TRBV6-1, with D perhaps matching TRBD1 (6 bases). The CDR3 consists of 14 residues. V dropped 6 bases and J dropped 3 bases, with 11 bases sitting between them. Germline V gene sequence: CDR1 MNHNS, CDR2 SASEGT. CDR3 bases: TGTGCCAGCAGGACAGGTGGGGCTAATGAAAAACTGTTTTTT. Translated: CASRTGGANEKLFF.

This clonotype was picked up a small number of times. The chain recombines TRBV15 with TRBJ1-5; D gene unclear. The germline gives CDR1 LNHNV, CDR2 YYDKDF (reference sequence). This CDR3 comprises 15 residues. Trimming took 3 bases from V and 0 from J, leaving 9 bases between them. CDR3 DNA: TGTGCCACCAGCAGCGGGCAGACTAGCAATCAGCCCCAGCATTTT. It codes for CATSSGQTSNQPQHF.

The V and J genes are TRBV6-1 and TRBJ2-7; TRBD1 might be the D (5 bases). The germline CDR1 and CDR2 sequences are MNHNS and SASEGT. This CDR3 is 14 amino acids long. Between the trimmed V and J ends, which lost 5 bases and 6 bases, there was a span of 17 bases. CDR3: CASSPQGQGFEQYV. Here the CDR3 DNA reads TGTGCCAGCAGTCCTCAGGGCCAGGGATTCGAGCAGTACGTC.

CDR3 bases: TGTGCCAGAAGCTTGGCCGTCGGGACAGTCTCCTACGAGCAGTACTTC. This translates into CARSLAVGTVSYEQYF. The chain employs TRBV5-3 and TRBJ2-7; TRBD1 aligns across 7 bases. TRBV5-3 is an open reading frame whose function is uncertain. J lost 0 bases, V lost 0 bases, and 6 bases had no gene match. This CDR3 spans 16 amino acids.